A few counts support the clone carrying this T cell receptor beta chain. PBMCs stemmed from around 9.3 ml fresh peripheral blood. This record belongs to a study of T cells in Graves' hyperthyroidism and ophthalmopathy. Overall study: Before treatment of any kind, peripheral blood was taken at initial diagnosis.

Using RNA transcripts as the source, TCR beta CDR3 regions were amplified. The study used the HTBI primer set for a first-round RT-PCR of the TCR CDR3. TCRdb reprocessed the multiplex PCR reads with MiXCR, giving one entry per CDR3 protein. Of roughly 550,000 distinct CDR3 sequences in the sample, 15% to 20% were seen once. The sequence was obtained from a woman in her twenties or thirties with Graves' ophthalmopathy. Sequenced material: blood.

CDR3 nucleotides: TGTGCCAGCAGCTCCCCGGGGGGACTCGAGCAGTACTTC. Translating gives CASSSPGGLEQYF. This chain connects TRBV7-9 to TRBJ2-7, with TRBD2 identical over 7 bases. Germline CDR1 and CDR2: SEHNR and FQNEAQ (reference sequence). J lost 6 bases, V lost 4 bases, and 6 bases had no gene match. CDR3 length: 13 residues. Full variable domain (outside the CDR3, taken from reference TRBV7-9 and TRBJ2-7): DTGVSQNPRHKITKRGQNVTFRCDPISEHNRLYWYRQTLGQGPEFLTYFQNEAQLEKSRLLSDRFSAERPKGSFSTLEIQRTEQGDSAMYLCASSSPGGLEQYFGPGTRLTVT.